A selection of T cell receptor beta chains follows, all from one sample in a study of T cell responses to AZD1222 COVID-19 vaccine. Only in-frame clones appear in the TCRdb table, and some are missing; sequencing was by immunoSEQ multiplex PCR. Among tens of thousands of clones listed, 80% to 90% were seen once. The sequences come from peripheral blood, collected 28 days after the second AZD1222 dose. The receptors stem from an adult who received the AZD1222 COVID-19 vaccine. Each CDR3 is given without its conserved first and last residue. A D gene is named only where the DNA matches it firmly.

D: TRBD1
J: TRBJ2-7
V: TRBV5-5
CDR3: ASSSEQGWVYEQY

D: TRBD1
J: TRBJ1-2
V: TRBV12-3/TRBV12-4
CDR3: ASRPDRGYGYT

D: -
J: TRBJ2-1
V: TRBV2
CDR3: ASSGVDSGSYNEQF

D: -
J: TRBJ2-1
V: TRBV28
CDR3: ASSAIGPPRSSYNEQF

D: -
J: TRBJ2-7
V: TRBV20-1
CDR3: SASPGYEQY

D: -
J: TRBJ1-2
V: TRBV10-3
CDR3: AISEGSGAIYGYT

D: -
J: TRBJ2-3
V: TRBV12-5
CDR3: ASDIRGTDTQY

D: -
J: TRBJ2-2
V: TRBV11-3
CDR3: ASSLLFSGELF

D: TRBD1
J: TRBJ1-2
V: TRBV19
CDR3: ASKGQRANYGYT

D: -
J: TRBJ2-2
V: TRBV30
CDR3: AWSRHTLGAGELF

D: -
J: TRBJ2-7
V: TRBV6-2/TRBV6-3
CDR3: ASSYFSRFYEQY

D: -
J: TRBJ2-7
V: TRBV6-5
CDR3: AAGRTHLLYEQY

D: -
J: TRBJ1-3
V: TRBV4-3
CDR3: ASSQEPTFSGNTIY

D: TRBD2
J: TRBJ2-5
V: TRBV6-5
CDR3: ASSYLREGETQY

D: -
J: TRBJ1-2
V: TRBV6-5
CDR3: ASSAGANYGYT

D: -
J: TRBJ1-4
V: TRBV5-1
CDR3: ASSSSLGGIATNEKLF

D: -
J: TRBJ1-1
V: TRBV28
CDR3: ASSLFLTEAF

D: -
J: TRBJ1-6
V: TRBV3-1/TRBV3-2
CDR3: ASCAGGNSPLH